Below, 5 T cell receptor beta chains from the same sample are listed, as sequenced in a study of T cell responses to AZD1222 COVID-19 vaccine. The repertoire was sequenced with immunoSEQ multiplex PCR; TCRdb's copy has only in-frame clones and lacks some. The data contain about 150,000 clones, roughly nine tenths of them singletons. The sample consisted of peripheral blood, taken after recovery from COVID-19. The receptors derive from an adult who had recovered from COVID-19.

J is TRBJ2-5 and V is TRBV5-8; TRBD1 matches at 7 bases. V shed 4 bases, J shed 5 bases, and the junction held 11 bases outside the gene matches. Germline V CDR1 and CDR2: SGHTS, YDEGEE. The CDR3 length is 15 residues. Here the CDR3 reads CASSPQTGMGETQYF. The CDR3 nucleotides read TGTGCCAGCAGCCCTCAGACAGGGATGGGGGAGACCCAGTACTTC.

The chain has TRBV15 and TRBJ1-5; D is uncertain. Germline CDR1 is LNHNV and CDR2 is YYDKDF (reference sequence). V was trimmed by 1 base and J by 6 bases, leaving 10 bases between them. The CDR3 runs to 14 residues. Here the CDR3 reads CATSRAGRVQPQHF. The DNA for the CDR3 is TGTGCCACCAGCAGAGCTGGGCGAGTTCAGCCCCAGCATTTT.

The chain joins TRBV11-3 to TRBJ2-6, with D perhaps TRBD1 or TRBD2 (6 bases each). Trimming took off 5 bases at V and 0 bases at J, with 14 bases between the two ends. There are 17 residues in the CDR3. Germline CDR1 reads SGHNT; CDR2 reads YENEEA. The CDR3 loop is CASSPRRGNSGANVLTF. The CDR3 DNA sequence: TGTGCCAGCAGCCCGAGGAGGGGGAACTCTGGGGCCAACGTCCTGACTTTC.

The V and J genes are TRBV4-3 and TRBJ1-2; a possible D gene is TRBD1 (5 bases). CDR3 length: 11 amino acids. V was clipped by 8 bases and J by 4 bases, with 8 bases between them. CDR1 is LGHNA and CDR2 is YSLEER in the germline V gene. CDR3 in DNA: TGCGCCAGCGGGGGAGGCTATGGCTACACCTTC. Residues: CASGGGYGYTF.

This chain links TRBV9 with TRBJ1-3; no reliable D call. CDR1 and CDR2 from the germline V gene are SGDLS and YYNGEE. The CDR3 totals 17 residues. Trimming left V 2 bases short and J 0 bases short, with 15 bases between. DNA of the CDR3: TGTGCCAGCAGCGTCAGTCCCTCGGAGGACTCTGGAAACACCATATATTTT. Encoded protein: CASSVSPSEDSGNTIYF.